These 17 T cell receptor beta chains were all obtained from the same sample, sequenced in a study of technical replicates of blood from several donors. Using immunoSEQ multiplex PCR, the repertoire was profiled, and TCRdb retains in-frame clones only, with some absent. The sample lists more than 90,000 clones, approximately 96% seen once, with roughly 0.22% in the top ten. The sample consisted of T cells isolated from PBMCs. Receptor source: a human donor in good health.

This rearrangement joins TRBV28 to TRBJ2-3; 7 bases match TRBD2. Trimming at V came to 6 bases and at J to 4 bases, leaving 13 bases not matched to a gene. The CDR3 spans 16 residues. Germline-derived CDR1 and CDR2 are MDHEN and SYDVKM. CDR3 protein: CASRLSTSIPPDTQYF. CDR3 DNA: TGTGCCAGCAGACTCTCGACTAGCATCCCCCCAGATACGCAGTATTTT.

V and J are TRBV5-1 and TRBJ2-7; TRBD1 matches at 9 bases. Germline-derived CDR1 and CDR2 are SGHRS and YFSETQ. V shed 3 bases, J shed 7 bases, and the junction held 5 bases outside the gene matches. The CDR3 sequence is 13 residues long. The CDR3 loop is CASSSGTGSEQYF. The CDR3 coding sequence is TGCGCCAGCAGCTCGGGGACAGGGTCAGAGCAGTACTTC.

The gene calls are TRBV19 and TRBJ2-3; D gene ambiguous. The CDR3 length is 13 residues. The V gene's germline CDR1 is LNHDA and CDR2 SQIVND (reference sequence). V lost 6 bases to trimming and J lost 2 bases, with 9 bases between them. The CDR3: CASSSQNTDTQYF. DNA of the CDR3: TGTGCCAGTAGCTCACAGAACACAGATACGCAGTATTTT.

The CDR3 bases are TGTGCCACCAGCAGAGATCACAATCAGCCCCAGCATTTT. Translation: CATSRDHNQPQHF. The V and J genes are TRBV15 and TRBJ1-5; D remains ambiguous. V lost 0 bases to trimming and J lost 3 bases, with 3 bases between them. Germline V gene sequence: CDR1 LNHNV, CDR2 YYDKDF (reference sequence). The CDR3 is 13 residues long.

CDR3 in amino acids: CASSEKTGTGTYNEQFF. The DNA for the CDR3 is TGTGCCAGCAGCGAGAAAACCGGGACAGGGACCTACAATGAGCAGTTCTTC. The genes are TRBV11-2 and TRBJ2-1; TRBD1 matches at 9 bases. The CDR3 loop spans 17 amino acids. The junction had 10 bases not matched to a gene; V was cut back by 5 bases and J by 2 bases. Germline assignment: CDR1 SGHAT and CDR2 FQNNGV.

This clone appeared once. The junction departs from germline at one end; a sequencing error may be responsible. The V and J genes are TRBV28 and TRBJ2-3, with unresolved D. Germline CDR1 is MDHEN and CDR2 is SYDVKM. The CDR3 runs 13 residues. The CDR3 loop is CASGLTSTDTQYF. The DNA for the CDR3 is TGTGCCAGCGGTTTAACTAGCACAGATACGCAGTATTTT.

This sequence joins TRBV7-2 and TRBJ2-5, with 7 bases matching TRBD1. V dropped 5 bases and J dropped 5; count of bases not matched to a gene: 8. CDR3 length: 14 residues. Germline V CDR1 and CDR2: SGHTA, FQGNSA. CDR3: CASSPQGVVETQYF. The CDR3, as DNA: TGTGCCAGCAGCCCTCAGGGGGTGGTCGAGACCCAGTACTTC.

A single count supports this clone. The genes are TRBV29-1 and TRBJ2-2, with 7 bases that match TRBD1. Germline CDR1 and CDR2: SQVTM and ANQGSEA. The CDR3 runs 14 residues. J gave up 0 bases and V 8 bases, and 6 bases lay outside the gene matches. The chain's CDR3 is CSTNGQANTGELFF. CDR3 sequence (DNA): TGCAGCACCAACGGACAGGCGAACACCGGGGAGCTGTTTTTT.

The chain couples TRBV5-6 to TRBJ2-3, with 8 bases fitting TRBD2. CDR1 and CDR2 from the germline V gene are SGHDT and YYEEEE. V lost 4 bases to trimming and J lost 4 bases; unmatched junction nucleotides: 8. The CDR3 length is 15 residues. CDR3 amino acids: CASSRVSGIADTQYF. In DNA form, the CDR3 reads TGTGCCAGCAGCCGAGTTAGCGGGATAGCAGATACGCAGTATTTT.

This chain uses TRBV2 with TRBJ1-5; no clear D. The CDR3 is made up of 14 amino acids. In germline, CDR1 is SNHLY, CDR2 FYNNEI. Trimming took off 1 base at V and 0 bases at J, with 4 bases between the two ends. In nucleotides, the CDR3 is TGTGCCAGCAGTGAAGTAAATAGCAATCAGCCCCAGCATTTT. It specifies CASSEVNSNQPQHF.

This clone was detected once. V usage is TRBV25-1 and J usage is TRBJ2-1, with 14 bases matching TRBD2. The CDR3 length is 18 residues. V lost 8 bases, J lost 4 bases, and 13 bases stayed unmatched. Per the germline V gene, CDR1 is MGHDK and CDR2 is SYGVNS. CDR3 protein: CASSGTSGGKNLYNEQFF. The DNA of the CDR3 is TGTGCCAGCTCCGGGACTAGCGGGGGAAAAAACCTGTACAATGAGCAGTTCTTC.

The V gene is TRBV11-3, the J gene TRBJ2-1, with 8 bases aligning to TRBD1. The CDR3 has 12 amino acids. After removal of 5 bases from V and 14 bases from J, the junction contained 8 bases not matched to a gene. Per germline, CDR1 SGHNT and CDR2 YENEEA. The CDR3 loop reads CASSAWDRLKFF. The CDR3 region has the DNA TGTGCCAGCAGCGCCTGGGACAGGCTTAAGTTCTTC.

The CDR3 loop is CASSWAAGRGPSVGTDTQYF. The CDR3 bases are TGCGCCAGCAGCTGGGCCGCAGGTCGTGGGCCGAGTGTGGGCACAGATACGCAGTATTTT. The chain employs TRBV5-1 and TRBJ2-3; no clear D gene. This CDR3 comprises 20 residues. CDR1 SGHRS and CDR2 YFSETQ come from the germline V gene. V lost 3 bases, J lost 1 base, and 27 bases lay in between.

The rearrangement links TRBV30 to TRBJ1-2; weak D call: TRBD1 (6 bases). Germline V gives CDR1 GTSNPN, CDR2 SVGIG (reference sequence). The CDR3 loop spans 14 amino acids. The V end lost 2 bases, the J end lost 2 bases, and 12 bases lay between the germline ends. CDR3 nucleotide sequence: TGTGCCTGGAGTCGTGGGGGCCAGAACTATGGCTACACCTTC. Translating it yields CAWSRGGQNYGYTF.

This chain links TRBV13 with TRBJ2-7, with D unclear. The CDR3 is 13 amino acids. The germline gives CDR1 PRHDT, CDR2 FYEKMQ (reference sequence). V was clipped by 5 bases and J by 4 bases, with 12 bases between them. The DNA for the CDR3 is TGTGCCAGCAGCCCCATACTCGAGTACGAGCAGTACTTC. As protein: CASSPILEYEQYF.

The chain combines TRBV7-9 with TRBJ2-7; 10 bases fit TRBD1. The CDR3 consists of 14 residues. J was trimmed by 4 bases and V by 5 bases; bases with no gene match: 5. The V gene's germline CDR1 is SEHNR and CDR2 FQNEAQ (reference sequence). This chain's CDR3 is CASSDPGQGYEQYF. The DNA for the CDR3 is TGTGCCAGCAGCGATCCGGGACAGGGGTACGAGCAGTACTTC.

The rearrangement links TRBV27 to TRBJ1-5; D call uncertain. CDR1 and CDR2 (germline): MNHEY, SMNVEV (reference sequence). The CDR3 has 14 residues. The ends were cut back, 1 base at V and 3 bases at J, with 7 bases in the middle. The DNA for the CDR3 is TGTGCCAGCAGTTTATTCCGGGACAATCAGCCCCAGCATTTT. This gives the protein CASSLFRDNQPQHF.